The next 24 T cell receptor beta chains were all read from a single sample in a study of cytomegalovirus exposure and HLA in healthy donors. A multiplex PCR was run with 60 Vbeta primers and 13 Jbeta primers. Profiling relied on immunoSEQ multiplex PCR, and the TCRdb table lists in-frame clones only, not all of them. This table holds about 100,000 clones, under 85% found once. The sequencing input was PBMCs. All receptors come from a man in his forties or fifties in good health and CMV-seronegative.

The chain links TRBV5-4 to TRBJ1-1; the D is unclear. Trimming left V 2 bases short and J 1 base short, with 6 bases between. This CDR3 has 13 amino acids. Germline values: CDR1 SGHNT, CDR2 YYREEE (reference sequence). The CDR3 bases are TGTGCCAGCAGCTTAGAGCGGAACACTGAAGCTTTCTTT. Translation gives CASSLERNTEAFF.

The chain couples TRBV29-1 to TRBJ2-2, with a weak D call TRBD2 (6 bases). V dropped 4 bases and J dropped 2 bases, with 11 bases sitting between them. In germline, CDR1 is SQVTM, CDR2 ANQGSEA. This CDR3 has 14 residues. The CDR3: CSVVGTPNTGELFF. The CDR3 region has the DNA TGCAGCGTTGTTGGGACTCCCAACACCGGGGAGCTGTTTTTT.

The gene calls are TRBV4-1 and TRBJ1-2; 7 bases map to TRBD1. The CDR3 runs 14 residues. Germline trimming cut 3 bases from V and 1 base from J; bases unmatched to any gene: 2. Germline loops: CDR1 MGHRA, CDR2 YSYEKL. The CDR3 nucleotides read TGCGCCAGCAGCCAGGGACAGAGTAACTATGGCTACACCTTC. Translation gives CASSQGQSNYGYTF.

CDR3 loop: CASSFLAGEQETQYF. DNA of the CDR3: TGTGCCAGCAGCTTTCTAGCGGGGGAGCAAGAGACCCAGTACTTC. The chain has TRBV7-6 and TRBJ2-5, with 10 bases identical to TRBD2. The junction had 3 bases not matched to a gene; V was cut back by 3 bases and J by 2 bases. Per germline, CDR1 SGHVS and CDR2 FNYEAQ. There are 15 residues in the CDR3.

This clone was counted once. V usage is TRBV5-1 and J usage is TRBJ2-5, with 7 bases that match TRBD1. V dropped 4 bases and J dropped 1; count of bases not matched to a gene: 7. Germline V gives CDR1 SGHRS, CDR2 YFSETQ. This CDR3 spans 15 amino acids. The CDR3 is CASSVGQPLQETQYF. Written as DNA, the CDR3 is TGCGCCAGCAGCGTGGGACAGCCACTCCAAGAGACCCAGTACTTC.

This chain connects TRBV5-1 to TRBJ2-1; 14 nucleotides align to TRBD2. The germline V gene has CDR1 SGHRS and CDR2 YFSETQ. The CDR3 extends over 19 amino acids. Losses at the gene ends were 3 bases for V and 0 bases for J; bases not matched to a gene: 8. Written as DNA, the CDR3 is TGCGCCAGCAGCTCGGGGACTAGCGGGGGATTGAGCTCCTACAATGAGCAGTTCTTC. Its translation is CASSSGTSGGLSSYNEQFF.

Here the CDR3 DNA reads TGCGCCAGCAGCTTGGATGGGACAACTCGAACCACTGAAGCTTTCTTT. Protein: CASSLDGTTRTTEAFF. V and J are TRBV5-1 and TRBJ1-1; TRBD1 is a possible D gene (6 bases). Per the germline V gene, CDR1 is SGHRS and CDR2 is YFSETQ. The germline V and J ends were trimmed by 0 bases and 4 bases, with 16 bases remaining between them. The CDR3 length is 16 residues.

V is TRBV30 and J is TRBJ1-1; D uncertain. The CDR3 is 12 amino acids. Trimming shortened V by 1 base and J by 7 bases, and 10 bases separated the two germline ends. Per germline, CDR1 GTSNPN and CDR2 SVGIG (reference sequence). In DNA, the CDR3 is TGTGCCTGGAGTGGCCAAACAATTGAAGCTTTCTTT. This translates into CAWSGQTIEAFF.

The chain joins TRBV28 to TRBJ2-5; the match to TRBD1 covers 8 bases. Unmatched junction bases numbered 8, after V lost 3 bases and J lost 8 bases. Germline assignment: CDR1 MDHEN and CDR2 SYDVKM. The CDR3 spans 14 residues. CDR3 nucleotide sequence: TGTGCCAGCAGTTTTGACAGGGGATACGGAACCCAGTACTTC. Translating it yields CASSFDRGYGTQYF.

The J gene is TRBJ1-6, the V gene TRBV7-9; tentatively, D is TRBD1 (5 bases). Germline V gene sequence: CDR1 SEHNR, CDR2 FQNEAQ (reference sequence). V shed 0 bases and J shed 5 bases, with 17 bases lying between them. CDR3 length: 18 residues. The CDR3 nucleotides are TGTGCCAGCAGCTTAGCGGTGATGGTGGGGGGTGATAATTCACCCCTCCACTTT. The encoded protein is CASSLAVMVGGDNSPLHF. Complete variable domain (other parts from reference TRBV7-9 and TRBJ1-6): DTGVSQNPRHKITKRGQNVTFRCDPISEHNRLYWYRQTLGQGPEFLTYFQNEAQLEKSRLLSDRFSAERPKGSFSTLEIQRTEQGDSAMYLCASSLAVMVGGDNSPLHFGNGTRLTVT.

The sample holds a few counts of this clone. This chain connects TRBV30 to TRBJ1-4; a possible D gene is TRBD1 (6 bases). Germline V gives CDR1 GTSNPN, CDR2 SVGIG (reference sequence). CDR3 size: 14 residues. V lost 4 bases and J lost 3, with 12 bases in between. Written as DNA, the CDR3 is TGTGCCTGGACGGGGGGGGGCCCTAATGAAAAACTGTTTTTT. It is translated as CAWTGGGPNEKLFF.

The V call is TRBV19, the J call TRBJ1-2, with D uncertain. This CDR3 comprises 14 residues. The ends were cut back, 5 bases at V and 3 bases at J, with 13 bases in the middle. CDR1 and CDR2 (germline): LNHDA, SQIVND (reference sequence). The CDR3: CASSLRLDYYGYTF. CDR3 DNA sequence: TGTGCCAGTAGTCTCCGACTGGACTACTATGGCTACACCTTC.

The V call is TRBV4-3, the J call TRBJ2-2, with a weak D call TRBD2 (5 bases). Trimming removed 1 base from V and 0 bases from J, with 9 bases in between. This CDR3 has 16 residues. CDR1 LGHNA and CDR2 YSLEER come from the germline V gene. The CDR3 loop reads CASSQALLANTGELFF. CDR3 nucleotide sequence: TGCGCCAGCAGCCAAGCATTACTAGCGAACACCGGGGAGCTGTTTTTT.

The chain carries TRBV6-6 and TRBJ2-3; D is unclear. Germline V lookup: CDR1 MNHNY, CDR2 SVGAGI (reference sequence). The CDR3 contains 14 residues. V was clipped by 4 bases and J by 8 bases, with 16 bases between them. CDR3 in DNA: TGTGCCAGCAGTTCATTAGGTTTGTCGGGTACGCAGTATTTT. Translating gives CASSSLGLSGTQYF.

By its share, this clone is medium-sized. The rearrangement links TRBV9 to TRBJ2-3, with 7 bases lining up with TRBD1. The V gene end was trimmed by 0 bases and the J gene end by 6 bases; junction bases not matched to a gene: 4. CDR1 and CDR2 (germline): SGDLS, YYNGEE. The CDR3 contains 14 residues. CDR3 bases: TGTGCCAGCAGCGTAGTAGGGGGCGGGGATACGCAGTATTTT. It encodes CASSVVGGGDTQYF.

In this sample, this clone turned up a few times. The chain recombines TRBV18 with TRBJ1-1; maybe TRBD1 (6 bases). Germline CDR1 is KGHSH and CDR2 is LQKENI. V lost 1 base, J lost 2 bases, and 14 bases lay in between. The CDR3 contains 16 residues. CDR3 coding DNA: TGTGCCAGCTCACCACGTCAGGGGTCGACCAACACTGAAGCTTTCTTT. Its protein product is CASSPRQGSTNTEAFF.

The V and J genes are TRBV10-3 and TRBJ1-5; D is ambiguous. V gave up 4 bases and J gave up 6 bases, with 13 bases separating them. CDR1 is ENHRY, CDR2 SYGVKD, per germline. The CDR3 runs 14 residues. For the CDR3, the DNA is TGTGCCATCAGTGCTCAAAGCGACGGTCAGCCCCAGCATTTT. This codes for CAISAQSDGQPQHF.

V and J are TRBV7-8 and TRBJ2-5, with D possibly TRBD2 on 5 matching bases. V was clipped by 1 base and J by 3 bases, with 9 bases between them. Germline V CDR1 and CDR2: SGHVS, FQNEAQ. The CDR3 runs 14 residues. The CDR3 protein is CASSLGAGEETQYF. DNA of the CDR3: TGTGCCAGCAGCTTAGGGGCGGGCGAAGAGACCCAGTACTTC.

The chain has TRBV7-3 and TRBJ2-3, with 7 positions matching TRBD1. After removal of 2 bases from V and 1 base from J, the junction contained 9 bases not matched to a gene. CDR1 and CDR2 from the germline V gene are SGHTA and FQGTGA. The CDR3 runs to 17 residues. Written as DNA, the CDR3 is TGTGCCAGCAGCTTAGGAAGGGCAGGGGGACGCACAGATACGCAGTATTTT. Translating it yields CASSLGRAGGRTDTQYF.

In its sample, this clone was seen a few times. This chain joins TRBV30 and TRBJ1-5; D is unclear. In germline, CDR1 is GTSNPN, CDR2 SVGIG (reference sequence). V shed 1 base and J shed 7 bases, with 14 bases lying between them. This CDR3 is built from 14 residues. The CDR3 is CAWSAEGLGQPQHF. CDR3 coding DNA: TGTGCCTGGAGTGCAGAGGGCCTTGGACAGCCCCAGCATTTT.

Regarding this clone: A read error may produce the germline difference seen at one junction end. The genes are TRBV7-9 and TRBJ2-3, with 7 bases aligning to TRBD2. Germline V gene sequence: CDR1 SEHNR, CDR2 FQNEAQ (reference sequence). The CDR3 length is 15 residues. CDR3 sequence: CSSSLGTIRTDTQYF. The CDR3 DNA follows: TGTTCCAGCAGCTTAGGGACTATTAGGACAGATACGCAGTATTTT. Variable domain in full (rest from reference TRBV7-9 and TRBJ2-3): DTGVSQNPRHKITKRGQNVTFRCDPISEHNRLYWYRQTLGQGPEFLTYFQNEAQLEKSRLLSDRFSAERPKGSFSTLEIQRTEQGDSAMYLCSSSLGTIRTDTQYFGPGTRLTVL.

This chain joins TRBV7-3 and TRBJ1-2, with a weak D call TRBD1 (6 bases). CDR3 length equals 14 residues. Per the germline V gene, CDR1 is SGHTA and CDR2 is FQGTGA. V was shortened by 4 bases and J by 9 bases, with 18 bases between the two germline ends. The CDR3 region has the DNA TGTGCCAGCAGCTACCGGGCGGGGGGCGCGAGCTACACCTTC. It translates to CASSYRAGGASYTF.

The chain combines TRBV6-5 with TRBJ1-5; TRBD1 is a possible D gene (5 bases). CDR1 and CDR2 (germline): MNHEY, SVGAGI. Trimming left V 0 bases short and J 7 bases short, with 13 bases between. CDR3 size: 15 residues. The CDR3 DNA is TGTGCCAGCAGTTACTCGATGGGGGAGGGACAGCCCCAGCATTTT. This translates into CASSYSMGEGQPQHF.

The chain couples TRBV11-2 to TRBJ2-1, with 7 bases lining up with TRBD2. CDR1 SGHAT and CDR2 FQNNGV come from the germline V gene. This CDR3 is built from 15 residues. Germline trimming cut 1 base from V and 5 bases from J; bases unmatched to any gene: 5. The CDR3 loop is CASSLGSSGNNEQFF. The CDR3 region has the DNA TGTGCCAGCAGCTTAGGGTCTAGCGGTAACAATGAGCAGTTCTTC. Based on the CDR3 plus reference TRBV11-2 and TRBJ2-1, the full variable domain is EAGVAQSPRYKIIEKRQSVAFWCNPISGHATLYWYQQILGQGPKLLIQFQNNGVVDDSQLPKDRFSAERLKGVDSTLKIQPAKLEDSAVYLCASSLGSSGNNEQFFGPGTRLTVL.